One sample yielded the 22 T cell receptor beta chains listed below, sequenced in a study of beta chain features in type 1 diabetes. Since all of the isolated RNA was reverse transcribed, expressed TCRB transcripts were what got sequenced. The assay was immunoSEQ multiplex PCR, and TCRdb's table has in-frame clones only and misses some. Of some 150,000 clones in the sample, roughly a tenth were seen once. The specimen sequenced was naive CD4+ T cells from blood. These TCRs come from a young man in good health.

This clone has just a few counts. The CDR3 loop reads CASSLGQPYSNQPQHF. DNA of the CDR3: TGTGCCAGCAGCTTAGGGCAACCGTATAGCAATCAGCCCCAGCATTTT. V and J are TRBV7-8 and TRBJ1-5; D gene uncertain. CDR1 is SGHVS, CDR2 FQNEAQ, per germline. CDR3 length: 16 amino acids. Trimming stripped 1 base from V and 0 bases from J, with 10 bases between.

The CDR3 coding sequence is TGTGCCAGCAGTTTCAGCGGACAGGGGGCTTACGAGCAGTACTTC. Residues: CASSFSGQGAYEQYF. V is TRBV27 and J is TRBJ2-7; 11 bases align to TRBD1. Germline V lookup: CDR1 MNHEY, CDR2 SMNVEV (reference sequence). Trimming removed 3 bases from V and 4 bases from J; junction bases left unmatched: 5. The CDR3 loop spans 15 amino acids.

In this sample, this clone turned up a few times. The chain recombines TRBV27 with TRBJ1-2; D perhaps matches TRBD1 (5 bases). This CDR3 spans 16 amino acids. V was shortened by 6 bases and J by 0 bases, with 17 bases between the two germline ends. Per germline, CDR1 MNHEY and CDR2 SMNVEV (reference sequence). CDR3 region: CASSPGGGKANYGYTF. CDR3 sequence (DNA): TGTGCCAGCAGCCCCGGGGGGGGAAAAGCTAACTATGGCTACACCTTC.

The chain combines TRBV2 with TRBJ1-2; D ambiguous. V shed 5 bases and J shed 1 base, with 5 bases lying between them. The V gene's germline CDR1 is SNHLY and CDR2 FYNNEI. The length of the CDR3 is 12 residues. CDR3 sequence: CASSRGNYGYTF. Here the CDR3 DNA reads TGTGCCAGCAGTCGGGGTAACTATGGCTACACCTTC.

CDR3 sequence (DNA): TGTGCCTGGATCCCTGGGCAATTGATATCCTCTGGCTACACCTTC. Amino acids: CAWIPGQLISSGYTF. The chain carries TRBV30 and TRBJ1-2; D is unresolved. V was clipped by 4 bases and J by 7 bases, with 22 bases between them. This CDR3 has 15 residues. Per germline, CDR1 GTSNPN and CDR2 SVGIG (reference sequence). Full variable domain (outside the CDR3, taken from reference TRBV30 and TRBJ1-2): SQTIHQWPATLVQPVGSPLSLECTVEGTSNPNLYWYRQAAGRGLQLLFYSVGIGQISSEVPQNLSASRPQDRQFILSSKKLLLSDSGFYLCAWIPGQLISSGYTFGSGTRLTVV.

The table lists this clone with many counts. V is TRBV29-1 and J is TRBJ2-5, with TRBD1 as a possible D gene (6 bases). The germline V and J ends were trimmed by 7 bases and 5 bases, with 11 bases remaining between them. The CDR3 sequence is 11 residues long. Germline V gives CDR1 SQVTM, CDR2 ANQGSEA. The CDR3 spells CSGRRGETQYF. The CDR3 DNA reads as TGCAGCGGTCGAAGGGGGGAGACCCAGTACTTC.

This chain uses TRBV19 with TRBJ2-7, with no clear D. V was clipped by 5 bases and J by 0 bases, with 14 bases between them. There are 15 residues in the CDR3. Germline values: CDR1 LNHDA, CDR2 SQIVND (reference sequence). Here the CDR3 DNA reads TGTGCCAGTAGTGGGCCGTCGGCGTTCTCCTACGAGCAGTACTTC. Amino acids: CASSGPSAFSYEQYF.

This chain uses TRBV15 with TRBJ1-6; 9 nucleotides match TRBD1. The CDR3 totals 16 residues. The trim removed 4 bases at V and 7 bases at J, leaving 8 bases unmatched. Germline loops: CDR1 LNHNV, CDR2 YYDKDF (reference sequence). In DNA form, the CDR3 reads TGTGCCACCAGCAACCCGGGACAGGGTAAAAATTCACCCCTCCACTTT. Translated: CATSNPGQGKNSPLHF. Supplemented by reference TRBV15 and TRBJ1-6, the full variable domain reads DAMVIQNPRYQVTQFGKPVTLSCSQTLNHNVMYWYQQKSSQAPKLLFHYYDKDFNNEADTPDNFQSRRPNTSFCFLDIRSPGLGDTAMYLCATSNPGQGKNSPLHFGNGTRLTVT.

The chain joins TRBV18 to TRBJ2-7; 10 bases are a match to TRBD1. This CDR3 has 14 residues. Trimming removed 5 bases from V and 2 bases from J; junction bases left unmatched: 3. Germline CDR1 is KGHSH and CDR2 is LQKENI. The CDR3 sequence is CASSSTGGAYEQYF. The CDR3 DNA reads TGTGCCAGCTCATCGACAGGGGGCGCCTACGAGCAGTACTTC.

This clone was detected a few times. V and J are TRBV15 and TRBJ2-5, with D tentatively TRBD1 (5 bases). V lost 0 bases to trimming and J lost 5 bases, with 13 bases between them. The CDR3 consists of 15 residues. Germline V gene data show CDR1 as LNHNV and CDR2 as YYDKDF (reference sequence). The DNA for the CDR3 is TGTGCCACCAGCAGAGAGACCAGGGCTCGGGAGACCCAGTACTTC. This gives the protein CATSRETRARETQYF.

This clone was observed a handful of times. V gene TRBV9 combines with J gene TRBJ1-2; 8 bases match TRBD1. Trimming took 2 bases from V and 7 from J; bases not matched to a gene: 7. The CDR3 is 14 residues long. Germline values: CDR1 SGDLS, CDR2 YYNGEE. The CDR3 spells CASSVRQGYFGYTF. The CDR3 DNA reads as TGTGCCAGCAGCGTGAGACAGGGGTATTTTGGCTACACCTTC.

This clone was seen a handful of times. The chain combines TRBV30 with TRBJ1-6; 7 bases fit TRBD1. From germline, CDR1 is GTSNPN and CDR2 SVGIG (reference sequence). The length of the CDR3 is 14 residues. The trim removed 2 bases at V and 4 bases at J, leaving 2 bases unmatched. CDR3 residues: CAWSLGQYNSPLHF. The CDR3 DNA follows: TGTGCCTGGAGTCTGGGACAGTATAATTCACCCCTCCACTTT.

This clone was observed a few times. CDR3: CASSIAGAGGPKQFF. CDR3 bases: TGTGCCAGTAGTATAGCGGGGGCGGGGGGGCCGAAACAGTTCTTC. The gene calls are TRBV19 and TRBJ2-1; 9 bases agree with TRBD2. The V gene end was trimmed by 1 base and the J gene end by 13 bases; junction bases not matched to a gene: 11. This CDR3 has 15 residues. Germline CDR1 reads LNHDA; CDR2 reads SQIVND (reference sequence).

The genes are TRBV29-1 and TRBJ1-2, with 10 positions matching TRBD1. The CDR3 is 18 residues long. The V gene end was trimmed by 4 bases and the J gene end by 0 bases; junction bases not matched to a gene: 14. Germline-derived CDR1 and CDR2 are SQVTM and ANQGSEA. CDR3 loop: CSVVGGAGQGTSNYGYTF. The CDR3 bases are TGCAGCGTTGTTGGTGGAGCGGGACAGGGGACGTCTAACTATGGCTACACCTTC.

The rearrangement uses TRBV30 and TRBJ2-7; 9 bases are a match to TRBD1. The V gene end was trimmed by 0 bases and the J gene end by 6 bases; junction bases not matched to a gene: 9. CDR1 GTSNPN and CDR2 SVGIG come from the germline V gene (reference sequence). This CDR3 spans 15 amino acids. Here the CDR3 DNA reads TGTGCCTGGAGTGTTTCACGGACAGGGGCTTCCGAGCAGTACTTC. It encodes CAWSVSRTGASEQYF. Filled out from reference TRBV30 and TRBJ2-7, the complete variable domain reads SQTIHQWPATLVQPVGSPLSLECTVEGTSNPNLYWYRQAAGRGLQLLFYSVGIGQISSEVPQNLSASRPQDRQFILSSKKLLLSDSGFYLCAWSVSRTGASEQYFGPGTRLTVT.

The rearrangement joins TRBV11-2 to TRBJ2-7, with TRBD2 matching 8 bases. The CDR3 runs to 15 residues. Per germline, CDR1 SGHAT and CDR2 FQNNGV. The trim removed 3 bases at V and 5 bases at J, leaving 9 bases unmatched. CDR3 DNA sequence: TGTGCCAGCAGCTTTACGTTCGCGGGGGGTAACGAGCAGTACTTC. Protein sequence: CASSFTFAGGNEQYF.

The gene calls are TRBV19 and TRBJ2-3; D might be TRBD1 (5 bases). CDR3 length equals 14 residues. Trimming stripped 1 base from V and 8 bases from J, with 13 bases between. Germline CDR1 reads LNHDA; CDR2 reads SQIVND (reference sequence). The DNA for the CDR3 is TGTGCCAGTAGTATAGTTCCGCAGGGTAGTACGCAGTATTTT. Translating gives CASSIVPQGSTQYF.

The CDR3 region is CASSQDGGRPQHF. The CDR3 DNA is TGTGCCAGCAGCCAAGATGGTGGCCGGCCCCAGCATTTT. The chain combines TRBV4-2 with TRBJ1-5; D is unresolved. The germline V gene has CDR1 LGHNA and CDR2 YNFKEQ. The CDR3 consists of 13 residues. V lost 0 bases and J lost 9, with 9 bases in between.

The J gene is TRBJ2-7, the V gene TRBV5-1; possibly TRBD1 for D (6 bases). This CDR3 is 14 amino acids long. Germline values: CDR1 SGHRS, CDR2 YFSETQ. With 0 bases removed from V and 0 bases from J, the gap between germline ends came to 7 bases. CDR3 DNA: TGCGCCAGCAGCTTGGAGGACAGCTCCTACGAGCAGTACTTC. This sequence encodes CASSLEDSSYEQYF.

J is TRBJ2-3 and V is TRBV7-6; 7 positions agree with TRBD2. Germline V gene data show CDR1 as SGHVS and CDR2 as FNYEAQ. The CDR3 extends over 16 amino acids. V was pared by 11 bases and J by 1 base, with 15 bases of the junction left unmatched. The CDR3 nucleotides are TGTGCCGTTACTGGCGGGGGAGGCTCGCGCACAGATACGCAGTATTTT. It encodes CAVTGGGGSRTDTQYF.

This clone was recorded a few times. CDR3 region: CASSPGGNENTGELFF. CDR3 nucleotide sequence: TGTGCCAGCAGCCCAGGGGGCAACGAGAACACCGGGGAGCTGTTTTTT. The chain has TRBV7-3 and TRBJ2-2, with 8 bases aligning to TRBD1. Losses at the gene ends were 5 bases for V and 1 base for J; bases not matched to a gene: 6. This CDR3 has 16 residues. Germline CDR1 and CDR2: SGHTA and FQGTGA.

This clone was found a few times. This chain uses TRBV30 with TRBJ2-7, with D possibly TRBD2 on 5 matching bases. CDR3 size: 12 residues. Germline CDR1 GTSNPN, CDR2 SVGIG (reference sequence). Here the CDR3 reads CACIRDSYEQYF. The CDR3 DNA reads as TGTGCGTGTATTCGGGACTCCTACGAGCAGTACTTC.